This T cell receptor (beta chain) originates from a study of cytomegalovirus exposure and HLA in healthy donors. The study's findings and limits: Some segments of the V type, notably TRBV6-2 and TRBV6-3, were excluded as indistinguishable. TCR beta V- and J-gene trimming was later associated with a missense DCLRE1C variant. Rarity marked most TCR sequences, yet some public TCRs occurred in many donors. At a 0.05 false discovery rate, a later analysis found about 17,000 TCR beta sequences to be associated with HLA alleles.

The CDR3 has 14 residues. CDR1 and CDR2 (germline): LNHDA, SQIVND (reference sequence). The ends lost 3 bases at V and 6 bases at J; junction bases unmatched: 5. The PCR used 60 Vbeta and 13 Jbeta primers. Generated by immunoSEQ multiplex PCR, the TCRdb table keeps only in-frame clones and is missing some. This sample carries fewer than 200,000 clones, 70% to 90% of them seen once, and the ten largest clones take roughly 2.2%. Turning to this clone: The antigen is unknown.

The rearrangement links TRBV19 to TRBJ2-1, with 7 bases that match TRBD1. This clonotype was obtained from a man aged 18 to 30 in good health and CMV-seropositive. The sample was PBMCs. CDR3 sequence reads: CASSIQGVGNEQFF. The CDR3 nucleotides are TGTGCCAGTAGTATCCAGGGGGTGGGCAATGAGCAGTTCTTC.